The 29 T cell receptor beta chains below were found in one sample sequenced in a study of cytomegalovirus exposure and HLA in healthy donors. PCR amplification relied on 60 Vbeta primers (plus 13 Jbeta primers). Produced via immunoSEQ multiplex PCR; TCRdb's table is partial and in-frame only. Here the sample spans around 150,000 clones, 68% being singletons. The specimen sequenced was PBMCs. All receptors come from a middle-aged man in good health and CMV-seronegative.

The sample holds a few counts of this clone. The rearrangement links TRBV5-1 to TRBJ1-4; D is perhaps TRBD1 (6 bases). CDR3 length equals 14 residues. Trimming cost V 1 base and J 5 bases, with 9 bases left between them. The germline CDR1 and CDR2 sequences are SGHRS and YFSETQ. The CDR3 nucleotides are TGCGCCAGCAGCTTGACAGGGATAAATGAAAAACTGTTTTTT. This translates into CASSLTGINEKLFF.

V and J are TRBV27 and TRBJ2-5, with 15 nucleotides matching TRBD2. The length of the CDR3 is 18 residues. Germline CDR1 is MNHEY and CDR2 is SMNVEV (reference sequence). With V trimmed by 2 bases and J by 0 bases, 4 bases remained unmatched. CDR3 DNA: TGTGCCAGCAGTTTAAGAGGACTAGCGGGGGGGTACCAAGAGACCCAGTACTTC. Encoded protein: CASSLRGLAGGYQETQYF.

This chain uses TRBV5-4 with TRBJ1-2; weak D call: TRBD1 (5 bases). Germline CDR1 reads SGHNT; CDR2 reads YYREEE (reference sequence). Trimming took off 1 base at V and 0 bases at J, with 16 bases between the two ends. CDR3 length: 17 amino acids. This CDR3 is CASSLRFTRGANYGYTF. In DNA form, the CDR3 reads TGTGCCAGCAGCTTGCGGTTTACGCGGGGGGCTAACTATGGCTACACCTTC.

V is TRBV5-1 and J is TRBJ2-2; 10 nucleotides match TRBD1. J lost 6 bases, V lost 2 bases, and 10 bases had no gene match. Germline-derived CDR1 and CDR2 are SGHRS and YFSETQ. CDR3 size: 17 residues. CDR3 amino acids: CASSFLRDRGLSGELFF. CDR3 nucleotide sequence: TGCGCCAGCAGCTTCTTACGGGACAGGGGCTTATCCGGGGAGCTGTTTTTT.

CDR3 nucleotides: TGTGCCAGCAGCTTCCCCCCTGAGGGAACAGATACGCAGTATTTT. It specifies CASSFPPEGTDTQYF. The J gene is TRBJ2-3, the V gene TRBV7-2; D is perhaps TRBD2 (5 bases). Trimming pared 3 bases from V and 3 bases from J, leaving 13 bases between. CDR1 is SGHTA and CDR2 is FQGNSA in the germline V gene. The CDR3 is 15 residues long.

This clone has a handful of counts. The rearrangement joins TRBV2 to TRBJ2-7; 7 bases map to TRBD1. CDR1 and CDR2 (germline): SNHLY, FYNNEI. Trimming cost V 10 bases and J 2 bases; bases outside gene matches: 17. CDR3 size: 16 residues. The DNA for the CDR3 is TGTGCCACCCGCGGCATAGGGGGCTTTGTGGCCTACGAGCAGTACTTC. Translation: CATRGIGGFVAYEQYF.

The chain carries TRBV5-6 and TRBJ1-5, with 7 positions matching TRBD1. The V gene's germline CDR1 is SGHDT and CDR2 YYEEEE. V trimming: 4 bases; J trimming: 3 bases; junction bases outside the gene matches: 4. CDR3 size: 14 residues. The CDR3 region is CASSPTGTNQPQHF. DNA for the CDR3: TGTGCCAGCAGCCCGACAGGGACCAATCAGCCCCAGCATTTT.

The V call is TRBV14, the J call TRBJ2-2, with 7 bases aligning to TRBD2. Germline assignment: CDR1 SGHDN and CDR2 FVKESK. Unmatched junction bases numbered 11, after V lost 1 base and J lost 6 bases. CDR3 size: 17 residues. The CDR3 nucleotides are TGTGCCAGCAGCCAAGTGGGGGGGTCCCGCGGAGCCGGGGAGCTGTTTTTT. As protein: CASSQVGGSRGAGELFF. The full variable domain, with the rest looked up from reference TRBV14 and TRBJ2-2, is EAGVTQFPSHSVIEKGQTVTLRCDPISGHDNLYWYRRVMGKEIKFLLHFVKESKQDESGMPNNRFLAERTGGTYSTLKVQPAELEDSGVYFCASSQVGGSRGAGELFFGEGSRLTVL.

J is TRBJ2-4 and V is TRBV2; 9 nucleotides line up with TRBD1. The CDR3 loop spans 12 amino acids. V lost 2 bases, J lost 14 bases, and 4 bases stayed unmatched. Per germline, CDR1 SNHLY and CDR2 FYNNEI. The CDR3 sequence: CASSESDRGEYF. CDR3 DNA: TGTGCCAGCAGTGAAAGTGACAGGGGGGAGTACTTC.

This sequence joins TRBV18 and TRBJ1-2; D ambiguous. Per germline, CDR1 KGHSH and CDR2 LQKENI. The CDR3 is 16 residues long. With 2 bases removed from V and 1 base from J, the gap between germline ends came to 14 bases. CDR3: CASSPKVQRDNYGYTF. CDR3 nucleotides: TGTGCCAGCTCACCAAAAGTACAACGGGATAACTATGGCTACACCTTC.

CDR3 sequence: CASSFRQGATEAFF. The DNA for the CDR3 is TGTGCCAGCAGTTTCCGACAGGGGGCCACTGAAGCTTTCTTT. V is TRBV11-2 and J is TRBJ1-1, with 10 bases lining up with TRBD1. J lost 4 bases, V lost 6 bases, and 5 bases had no gene match. The CDR3 is 14 residues long. The germline gives CDR1 SGHAT, CDR2 FQNNGV. The entire variable domain, with the rest obtained from reference TRBV11-2 and TRBJ1-1, is as follows: EAGVAQSPRYKIIEKRQSVAFWCNPISGHATLYWYQQILGQGPKLLIQFQNNGVVDDSQLPKDRFSAERLKGVDSTLKIQPAKLEDSAVYLCASSFRQGATEAFFGQGTRLTVV.

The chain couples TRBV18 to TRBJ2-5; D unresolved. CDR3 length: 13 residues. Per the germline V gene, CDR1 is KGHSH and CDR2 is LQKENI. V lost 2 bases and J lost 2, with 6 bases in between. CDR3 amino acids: CASSPVRQETQYF. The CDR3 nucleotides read TGTGCCAGCTCACCAGTCAGACAAGAGACCCAGTACTTC. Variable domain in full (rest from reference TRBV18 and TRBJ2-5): NAGVMQNPRHLVRRRGQEARLRCSPMKGHSHVYWYRQLPEEGLKFMVYLQKENIIDESGMPKERFSAEFPKEGPSILRIQQVVRGDSAAYFCASSPVRQETQYFGPGTRLLVL.

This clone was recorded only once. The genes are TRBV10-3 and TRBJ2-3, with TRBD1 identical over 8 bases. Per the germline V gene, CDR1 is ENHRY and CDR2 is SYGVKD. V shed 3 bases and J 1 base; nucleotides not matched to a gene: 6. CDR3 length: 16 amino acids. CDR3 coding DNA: TGTGCCATCAGTGATCAGGGGGCGACGGGCACAGATACGCAGTATTTT. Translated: CAISDQGATGTDTQYF.

In DNA form, the CDR3 reads TGTGCCAGCAGTTTTGGTGGGGCCAGTAATTCACCCCTCCACTTT. Protein product: CASSFGGASNSPLHF. The chain has TRBV28 and TRBJ1-6, with a weak D call TRBD1 (5 bases). The CDR3 covers 15 residues. Germline V gene data show CDR1 as MDHEN and CDR2 as SYDVKM. V lost 3 bases, J lost 6 bases, and 12 bases lay in between.

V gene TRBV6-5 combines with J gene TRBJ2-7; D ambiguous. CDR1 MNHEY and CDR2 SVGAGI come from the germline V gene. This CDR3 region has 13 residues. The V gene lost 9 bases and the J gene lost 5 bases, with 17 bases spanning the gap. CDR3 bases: TGTGCCAGTGCTGGGCTCGCACTGAACGAGCAGTACTTC. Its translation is CASAGLALNEQYF.

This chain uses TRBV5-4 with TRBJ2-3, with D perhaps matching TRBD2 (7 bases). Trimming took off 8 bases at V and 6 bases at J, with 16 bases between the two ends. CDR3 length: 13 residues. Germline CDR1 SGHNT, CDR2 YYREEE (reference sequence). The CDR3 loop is CARAGAPGDTQYF. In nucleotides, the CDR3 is TGTGCCAGGGCGGGGGCCCCTGGGGATACGCAGTATTTT.

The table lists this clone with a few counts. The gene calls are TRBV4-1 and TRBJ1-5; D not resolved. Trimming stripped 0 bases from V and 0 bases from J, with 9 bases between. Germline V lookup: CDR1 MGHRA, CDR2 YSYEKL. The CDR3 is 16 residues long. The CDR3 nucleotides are TGCGCCAGCAGCCAAGAATACAGCTATAGCAATCAGCCCCAGCATTTT. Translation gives CASSQEYSYSNQPQHF.

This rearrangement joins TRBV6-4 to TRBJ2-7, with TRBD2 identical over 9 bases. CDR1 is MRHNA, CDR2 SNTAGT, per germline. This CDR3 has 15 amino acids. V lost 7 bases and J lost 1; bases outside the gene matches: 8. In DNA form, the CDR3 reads TGTGCCAGCACTCAACCGGGACTAGCATCCTACGAGCAGTACTTC. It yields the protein CASTQPGLASYEQYF.

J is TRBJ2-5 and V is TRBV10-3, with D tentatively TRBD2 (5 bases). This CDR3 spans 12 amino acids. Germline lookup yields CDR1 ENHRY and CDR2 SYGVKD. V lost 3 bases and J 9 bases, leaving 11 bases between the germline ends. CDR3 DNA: TGTGCCATCAGTGATCTAGAGGAGGCCCAGTACTTC. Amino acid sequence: CAISDLEEAQYF.

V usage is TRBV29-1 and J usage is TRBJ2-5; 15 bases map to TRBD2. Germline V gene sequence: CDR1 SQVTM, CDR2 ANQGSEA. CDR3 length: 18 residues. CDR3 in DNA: TGCAGGGAATACTACGGACCGAAACAAAGGACTAGCGGGGGGGAAGGGTACTTC. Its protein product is CREYYGPKQRTSGGEGYF.

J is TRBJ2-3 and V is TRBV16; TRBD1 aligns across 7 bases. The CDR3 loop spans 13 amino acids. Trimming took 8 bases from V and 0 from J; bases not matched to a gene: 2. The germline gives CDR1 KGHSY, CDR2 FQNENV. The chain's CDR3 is CASDRASTDTQYF. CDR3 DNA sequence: TGTGCCAGCGACAGGGCGAGCACAGATACGCAGTATTTT.

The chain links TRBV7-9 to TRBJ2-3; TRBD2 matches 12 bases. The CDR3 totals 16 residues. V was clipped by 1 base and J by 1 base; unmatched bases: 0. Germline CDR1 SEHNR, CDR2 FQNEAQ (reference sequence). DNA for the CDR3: TGTGCCAGCAGCTTAGGGACTAGCGGGGGCACAGATACGCAGTATTTT. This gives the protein CASSLGTSGGTDTQYF. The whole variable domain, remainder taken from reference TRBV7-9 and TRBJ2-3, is DTGVSQNPRHKITKRGQNVTFRCDPISEHNRLYWYRQTLGQGPEFLTYFQNEAQLEKSRLLSDRFSAERPKGSFSTLEIQRTEQGDSAMYLCASSLGTSGGTDTQYFGPGTRLTVL.

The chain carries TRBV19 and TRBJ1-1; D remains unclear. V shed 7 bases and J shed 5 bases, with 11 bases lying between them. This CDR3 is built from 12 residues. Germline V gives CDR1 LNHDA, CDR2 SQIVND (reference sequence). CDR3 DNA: TGTGCCAGTAAGGATCTGAGGACTGAAGCTTTCTTT. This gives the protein CASKDLRTEAFF.

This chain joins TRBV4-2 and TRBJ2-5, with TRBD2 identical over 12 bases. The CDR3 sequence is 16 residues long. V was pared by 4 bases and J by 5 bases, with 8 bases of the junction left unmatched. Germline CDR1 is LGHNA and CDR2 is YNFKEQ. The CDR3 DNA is TGTGCCAGCAGCCCTTCTAGCGGGGGGGGAGGGGAGACCCAGTACTTC. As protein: CASSPSSGGGGETQYF.

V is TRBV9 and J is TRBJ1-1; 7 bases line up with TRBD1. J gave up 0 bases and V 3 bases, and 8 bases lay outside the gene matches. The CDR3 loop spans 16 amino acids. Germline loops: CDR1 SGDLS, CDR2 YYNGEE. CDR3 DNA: TGTGCCAGCAGCGCCCGACAGGGACCAATGAACACTGAAGCTTTCTTT. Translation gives CASSARQGPMNTEAFF. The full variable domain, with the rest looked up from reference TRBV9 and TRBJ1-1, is DSGVTQTPKHLITATGQRVTLRCSPRSGDLSVYWYQQSLDQGLQFLIQYYNGEERAKGNILERFSAQQFPDLHSELNLSSLELGDSALYFCASSARQGPMNTEAFFGQGTRLTVV.

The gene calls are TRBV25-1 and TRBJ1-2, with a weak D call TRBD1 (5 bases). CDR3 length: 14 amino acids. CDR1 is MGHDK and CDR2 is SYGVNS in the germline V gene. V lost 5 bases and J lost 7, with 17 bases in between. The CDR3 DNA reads TGTGCCAGCAGTTTGCACGGGGGGAAGGGTGGCTACACCTTC. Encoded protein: CASSLHGGKGGYTF.

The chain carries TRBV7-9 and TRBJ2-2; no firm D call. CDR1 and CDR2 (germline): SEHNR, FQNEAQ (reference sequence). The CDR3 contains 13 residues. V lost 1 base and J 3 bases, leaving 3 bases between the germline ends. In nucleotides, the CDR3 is TGTGCCAGCAGCTTAGGAGACACCGGGGAGCTGTTTTTT. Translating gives CASSLGDTGELFF. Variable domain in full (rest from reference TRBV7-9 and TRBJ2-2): DTGVSQNPRHKITKRGQNVTFRCDPISEHNRLYWYRQTLGQGPEFLTYFQNEAQLEKSRLLSDRFSAERPKGSFSTLEIQRTEQGDSAMYLCASSLGDTGELFFGEGSRLTVL.

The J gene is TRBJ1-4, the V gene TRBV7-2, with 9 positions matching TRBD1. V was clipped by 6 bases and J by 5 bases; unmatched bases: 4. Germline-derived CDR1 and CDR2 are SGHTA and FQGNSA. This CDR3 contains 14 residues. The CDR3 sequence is CASSFGQGNEKLFF. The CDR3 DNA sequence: TGTGCCAGCAGTTTCGGACAGGGGAATGAAAAACTGTTTTTT.

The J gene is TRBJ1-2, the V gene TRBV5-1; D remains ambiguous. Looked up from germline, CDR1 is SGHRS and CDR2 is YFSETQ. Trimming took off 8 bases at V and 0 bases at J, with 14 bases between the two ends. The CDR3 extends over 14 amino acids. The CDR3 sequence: CASSLGLTNYGYTF. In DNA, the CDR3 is TGCGCCAGTTCCCTCGGGTTAACTAACTATGGCTACACCTTC.